Reported below is one TCR beta chain. Its specificity is unknown. The data were taken from a study of cytomegalovirus exposure and HLA in healthy donors. V was cut by 0 bases and J by 4 bases, with 7 bases left in between. The CDR3 is 13 amino acids. Germline loops: CDR1 SGHKS, CDR2 YYEKEE (reference sequence). Overall study results and limits: The availability of immune exposure information extended only to CMV serostatus. When the data were analyzed later, several of the most significant clusters appeared to be linked to common viral pathogens.

Use of 60 Vbeta and 13 Jbeta primers characterized the PCR. Method: immunoSEQ multiplex PCR; TCRdb's copy keeps in-frame clones and lacks some. The repertoire holds around 180,000 clones, about 85% seen once, with 1% in the top ten. The chain links TRBV5-5 to TRBJ1-2; D unresolved. This receptor was identified in a boy aged 2 to 9 in good health and CMV-seronegative. What was sequenced was PBMCs. Here the CDR3 DNA reads TGTGCCAGCAGCTTGGCTGGCACCTATGGCTACACCTTC. This codes for CASSLAGTYGYTF.